These 8 T cell receptor beta chains came from one sample sequenced in a study of OX40 agonist ivuxolimab in advanced cancers. Library construction relied on the immunoSEQ multiplex PCR assay. TCRdb re-hosts the immuneACCESS table, in-frame sequences only. Its copies lack some clones; in the studies checked, an unresolved V gene accounts for under half of them, and the cause for the rest is not known. A total of some 50,000 clones appear in this sample, roughly 85% of them only once. Of the sample, less than 4% falls within the top ten clones. The material was CD4+ or CD8+ T cells sorted from blood, obtained in a trial of the OX40 agonist ivuxolimab. Receptor source: an adult with an advanced solid tumor such as melanoma, head and neck, liver or kidney cancer.

V is TRBV7-2 and J is TRBJ1-6; D remains ambiguous. This CDR3 is 13 amino acids long. Germline CDR1 SGHTA, CDR2 FQGNSA. Trimming shortened V by 6 bases and J by 7 bases, and 10 bases separated the two germline ends. The CDR3 region is CASRSVMNSPLHF. The DNA of the CDR3 is TGTGCCAGCAGGTCCGTCATGAATTCACCCCTCCACTTT.

The rearrangement joins TRBV7-2 to TRBJ1-2; 8 bases map to TRBD1. The CDR3 is made up of 14 amino acids. The V and J ends lost 1 base and 5 bases, in that order; junction bases with no gene match: 3. CDR1 SGHTA and CDR2 FQGNSA come from the germline V gene. In DNA form, the CDR3 reads TGTGCCAGCAGCTTAGTAACAGGGGGGTATGGCTACACCTTC. As protein: CASSLVTGGYGYTF.

This chain joins TRBV28 and TRBJ2-5; D might be TRBD1 (5 bases). The CDR3 is 13 residues long. Germline CDR1 MDHEN, CDR2 SYDVKM. V gave up 7 bases and J gave up 7 bases, with 16 bases separating them. CDR3 bases: TGTGCCAGCATACCGACAGAATCCGGGACCCAGTACTTC. Amino acid sequence: CASIPTESGTQYF.

This sequence joins TRBV5-4 and TRBJ2-2, with D tentatively TRBD1 or TRBD2 (6 bases each). CDR1 and CDR2 (germline): SGHNT, YYREEE (reference sequence). The V gene lost 4 bases and the J gene lost 4 bases, with 17 bases spanning the gap. The CDR3 is 16 residues long. The CDR3 nucleotides are TGTGCCAGCAGCCCCCAGATCAGGGGAGGCACCGGGGAGCTGTTTTTT. It encodes CASSPQIRGGTGELFF. The full variable domain, rest sourced from reference TRBV5-4 and TRBJ2-2, is ETGVTQSPTHLIKTRGQQVTLRCSSQSGHNTVSWYQQALGQGPQFIFQYYREEENGRGNFPPRFSGLQFPNYSSELNVNALELDDSALYLCASSPQIRGGTGELFFGEGSRLTVL.

This clone was detected a few times. The V gene is TRBV7-9, the J gene TRBJ2-7, with D hard to call. The V gene's germline CDR1 is SEHNR and CDR2 FQNEAQ (reference sequence). V was shortened by 2 bases and J by 3 bases, with 11 bases between the two germline ends. CDR3 length equals 14 residues. The DNA for the CDR3 is TGTGCCAGCAGCTTATCTGGGAATAGCTACGAGCAGTACTTC. Translation: CASSLSGNSYEQYF. The variable domain in full, completed from reference TRBV7-9 and TRBJ2-7, reads DTGVSQNPRHKITKRGQNVTFRCDPISEHNRLYWYRQTLGQGPEFLTYFQNEAQLEKSRLLSDRFSAERPKGSFSTLEIQRTEQGDSAMYLCASSLSGNSYEQYFGPGTRLTVT.

The chain combines TRBV18 with TRBJ2-5; D perhaps matches TRBD1 (5 bases). Deletions cut 0 bases from V and 7 bases from J, with 18 bases between. From germline, CDR1 is KGHSH and CDR2 LQKENI. CDR3 length equals 16 residues. The CDR3 nucleotides are TGTGCCAGCTCACCACCGAGAACCGAAGCTAGGGGGACCCAGTACTTC. This gives the protein CASSPPRTEARGTQYF.

This clone appeared once. CDR3 DNA sequence: TGTGCCAGCAGCTTAGTAAGAATCGGGACAGTCTCAACTAATGAAAAACTGTTTTTT. Residues: CASSLVRIGTVSTNEKLFF. This chain links TRBV7-8 with TRBJ1-4, with 7 bases matching TRBD1. The germline V gene encodes CDR1 SGHVS and CDR2 FQNEAQ. V gave up 1 base and J gave up 0 bases; unmatched junction bases: 11. The CDR3 sequence is 19 residues long.

This chain uses TRBV19 with TRBJ2-3, with TRBD2 matching 14 bases. Germline CDR1 and CDR2: LNHDA and SQIVND (reference sequence). V was clipped by 5 bases and J by 1 base; unmatched bases: 5. The CDR3 contains 17 residues. For the CDR3, the DNA is TGTGCCAGTAGTCCCGGGGGACTAGCGGGGGGCACAGATACGCAGTATTTT. Translated: CASSPGGLAGGTDTQYF.